The clone carrying this T cell receptor (beta chain) was detected only a few times. What it recognizes is unknown. From germline, CDR1 is SGHNT and CDR2 YENEEA. V was trimmed by 6 bases and J by 2 bases, leaving 16 bases between them. CDR3 size: 15 residues. TCRdb keeps only in-frame clones here, not all; method: immunoSEQ multiplex PCR. The sample shows 3,000 to 4,000 clones, roughly 22% of them seen only once. This specimen comes from a study of T cells in localized non-small cell lung cancer. Study-wide results and limits: Compared with tumor, uninvolved adjacent lung displayed greater T cell clonality, ranking highest overall. There were a median about 53 of the top 100 tumor clones appearing in adjacent lung.

J is TRBJ1-1 and V is TRBV11-3; D remains unclear. The starting material was lung tumor tissue, obtained before any cancer treatment. The clonotype comes from a man aged 18 to 55 with stage II lung adenocarcinoma. The CDR3 bases are TGTGCCAGCAGTCGCCAACCGGGGTCAAACACTGAAGCTTTCTTT. Protein sequence: CASSRQPGSNTEAFF.